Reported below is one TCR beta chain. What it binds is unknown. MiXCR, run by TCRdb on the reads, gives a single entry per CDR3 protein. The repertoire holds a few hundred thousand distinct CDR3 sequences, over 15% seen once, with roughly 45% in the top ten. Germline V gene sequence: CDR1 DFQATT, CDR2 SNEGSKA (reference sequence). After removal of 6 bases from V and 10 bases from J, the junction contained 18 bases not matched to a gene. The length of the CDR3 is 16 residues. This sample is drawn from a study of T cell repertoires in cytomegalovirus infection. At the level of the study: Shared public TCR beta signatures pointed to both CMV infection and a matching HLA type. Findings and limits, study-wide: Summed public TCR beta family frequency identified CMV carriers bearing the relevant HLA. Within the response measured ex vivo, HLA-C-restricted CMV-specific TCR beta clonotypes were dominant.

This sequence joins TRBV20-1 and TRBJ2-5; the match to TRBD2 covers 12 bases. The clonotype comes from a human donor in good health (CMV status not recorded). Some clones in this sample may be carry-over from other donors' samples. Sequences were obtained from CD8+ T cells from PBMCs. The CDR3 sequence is CSARRGTSGHSGGQYF. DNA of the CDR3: TGCAGTGCCCGGAGAGGGACTAGCGGGCACTCGGGGGGCCAGTACTTC.